Shown below are 27 T cell receptor beta chains from a single sample sequenced in a study of T cell responses to AZD1222 COVID-19 vaccine. Assay used: immunoSEQ multiplex PCR; TCRdb lists only in-frame clones, some missing. The sample lists 77,000 or so clones; about 91% were seen once. The sequences come from peripheral blood, collected on day 0 of MenACWY control vaccination. The receptors stem from an adult in good health.

J is TRBJ1-5 and V is TRBV2, with a weak D call TRBD1 (5 bases). The CDR3 length is 15 residues. V gave up 6 bases and J gave up 4 bases, with 16 bases separating them. The germline CDR1 and CDR2 sequences are SNHLY and FYNNEI. The CDR3 sequence is CASRGSGGRNQPQHF. CDR3 bases: TGTGCCAGCAGAGGGTCCGGGGGTCGGAATCAGCCCCAGCATTTT.

In its sample, this clone was seen once. This rearrangement joins TRBV5-1 to TRBJ1-5; the match to TRBD1 covers 8 bases. The germline gives CDR1 SGHRS, CDR2 YFSETQ. V dropped 4 bases and J dropped 7; count of bases not matched to a gene: 7. There are 14 residues in the CDR3. The CDR3 region is CASSATGVGQPQHF. CDR3 in DNA: TGCGCCAGCAGCGCGACAGGGGTCGGGCAGCCCCAGCATTTT.

The J gene is TRBJ2-1, the V gene TRBV30, with a weak D call TRBD1 (7 bases). V lost 2 bases to trimming and J lost 7 bases, with 21 bases between them. Germline V gene sequence: CDR1 GTSNPN, CDR2 SVGIG (reference sequence). The CDR3 sequence is 16 residues long. The CDR3 reads CAWSPSRGAVRNEQFF. CDR3 sequence (DNA): TGTGCCTGGAGTCCCTCCAGGGGGGCCGTTAGGAATGAGCAGTTCTTC.

The chain has TRBV27 and TRBJ1-4; D ambiguous. Germline V gives CDR1 MNHEY, CDR2 SMNVEV (reference sequence). V was pared by 4 bases and J by 6 bases, with 9 bases between. CDR3 length: 13 amino acids. The CDR3 nucleotides read TGTGCCAGCAGTTCGAGATGGGATGAAAAACTGTTTTTT. Translating it yields CASSSRWDEKLFF. Variable domain in full (rest from reference TRBV27 and TRBJ1-4): EAQVTQNPRYLITVTGKKLTVTCSQNMNHEYMSWYRQDPGLGLRQIYYSMNVEVTDKGDVPEGYKVSRKEKRNFPLILESPSPNQTSLYFCASSSRWDEKLFFGSGTQLSVL.

The CDR3 DNA sequence: TGTGCCAGCAGTTTGACCGGGACTTATAATTCACCCCTCCACTTT. It yields the protein CASSLTGTYNSPLHF. The chain employs TRBV27 and TRBJ1-6; D may be TRBD1 (5 bases). The CDR3 has 15 residues. Trimming removed 3 bases at V and 4 bases at J, with 10 bases between. Germline CDR1 and CDR2: MNHEY and SMNVEV (reference sequence).

The genes are TRBV6-2 or TRBV6-3 and TRBJ1-4; maybe TRBD1 (6 bases). The germline CDR1 and CDR2 sequences are MNHEY and SVGEGT. This CDR3 contains 15 residues. The ends were cut back, 2 bases at V and 5 bases at J, with 12 bases in the middle. CDR3 amino acids: CASSYTGTRNEKLFF. CDR3 DNA sequence: TGTGCCAGCAGTTACACCGGGACAAGAAATGAAAAACTGTTTTTT.

This clone has more than one count but fewer than ten. The chain joins TRBV7-9 to TRBJ2-7, with 10 positions matching TRBD1. Germline CDR1 SEHNR, CDR2 FQNEAQ (reference sequence). J gave up 6 bases and V 5 bases, and 4 bases lay outside the gene matches. The CDR3 spans 13 residues. CDR3 nucleotides: TGTGCCAGCAGCCCCTGGGACAGGGGCGAGCAGTACTTC. It yields the protein CASSPWDRGEQYF.

This chain connects TRBV3-1 (or the pseudogene TRBV3-2) to TRBJ1-6; D not certain. CDR1 and CDR2 from the germline V gene are LGHDT and YNNKEL (reference sequence). V was clipped by 3 bases and J by 7 bases, with 7 bases between them. The CDR3 length is 13 residues. CDR3 protein: CASSQAPNSPLHF. For the CDR3, the DNA is TGTGCCAGCAGCCAGGCCCCCAATTCACCCCTCCACTTT.

The gene calls are TRBV10-3 and TRBJ2-7, with 8 bases fitting TRBD2. This CDR3 comprises 14 residues. V lost 5 bases and J lost 5; bases outside the gene matches: 8. The germline CDR1 and CDR2 sequences are ENHRY and SYGVKD. The CDR3 reads CAISSAGVVDEQYF. CDR3 in DNA: TGTGCCATCAGTTCAGCGGGAGTAGTCGACGAGCAGTACTTC.

The chain has TRBV6-2 or TRBV6-3 and TRBJ2-1, with 11 bases that match TRBD2. This CDR3 has 15 residues. The V gene's germline CDR1 is MNHEY and CDR2 SVGEGT. The J segment lost 4 bases and the V segment lost 5 bases, leaving 4 bases of the junction unmatched. CDR3 in DNA: TGTGCCAGCAGTCGACTAGCGGGGCTTTACAATGAGCAGTTCTTC. It specifies CASSRLAGLYNEQFF.

The chain combines TRBV6-5 with TRBJ2-5, with D possibly TRBD1 on 5 matching bases. Germline values: CDR1 MNHEY, CDR2 SVGAGI. V was clipped by 8 bases and J by 2 bases, with 18 bases between them. The CDR3 consists of 15 residues. The CDR3 DNA sequence: TGTGCCAGCCGGCAGGGTCTTTCATTACAAGAGACCCAGTACTTC. Translating gives CASRQGLSLQETQYF.

The chain combines TRBV6-4 with TRBJ2-2; 7 bases map to TRBD2. Germline values: CDR1 MRHNA, CDR2 SNTAGT. This CDR3 spans 16 amino acids. J was trimmed by 1 base and V by 1 base; bases with no gene match: 3. The CDR3 coding sequence is TGTGCCAGCAGTGACTATGGCGGGGGGAACACCGGGGAGCTGTTTTTT. Amino acid sequence: CASSDYGGGNTGELFF.

This chain uses TRBV10-1 with TRBJ2-1; D is uncertain. From germline, CDR1 is WNHNN and CDR2 SYGVQD (reference sequence). The CDR3 is made up of 11 amino acids. With 2 bases removed from V and 9 bases from J, the gap between germline ends came to 5 bases. The chain's CDR3 is CASSEAGEQFF. The DNA of the CDR3 is TGCGCCAGCAGTGAGGCCGGTGAGCAGTTCTTC.

As regards this clone: Within the sample, other DNA sequences also encode this same CDR3. The chain uses TRBV7-2 and TRBJ1-4; D is undetermined. Per germline, CDR1 SGHTA and CDR2 FQGNSA. There are 13 residues in the CDR3. Deletions cut 1 base from V and 4 bases from J, with 4 bases between. CDR3 nucleotides: TGTGCCAGCAGCTTAGGCAGTAATGAAAAACTGTTTTTT. This gives the protein CASSLGSNEKLFF. Full variable domain (outside the CDR3, taken from reference TRBV7-2 and TRBJ1-4): GAGVSQSPSNKVTEKGKDVELRCDPISGHTALYWYRQSLGQGLEFLIYFQGNSAPDKSGLPSDRFSAERTGGSVSTLTIQRTQQEDSAVYLCASSLGSNEKLFFGSGTQLSVL.

V gene TRBV6-5 combines with J gene TRBJ2-7; D call uncertain. Trimming removed 8 bases at V and 1 base at J, with 6 bases between. The CDR3 covers 11 residues. Per the germline V gene, CDR1 is MNHEY and CDR2 is SVGAGI. CDR3: CASSQSYEQYF. The CDR3 DNA reads as TGTGCCAGCTCTCAGTCCTACGAGCAGTACTTC.

This chain connects TRBV7-3 to TRBJ2-1; 8 bases fit TRBD1. Germline trimming cut 5 bases from V and 8 bases from J; bases unmatched to any gene: 11. CDR1 is SGHTA, CDR2 FQGTGA, per germline. CDR3 length: 15 residues. The CDR3 sequence is CASSEPSTGVDEQFF. In nucleotides, the CDR3 is TGTGCCAGCAGCGAGCCCTCGACAGGGGTAGATGAGCAGTTCTTC.

V and J are TRBV7-3 and TRBJ2-1; maybe TRBD2 (7 bases). The germline gives CDR1 SGHTA, CDR2 FQGTGA. This CDR3 is 15 amino acids long. V shed 3 bases and J shed 6 bases, with 15 bases lying between them. Here the CDR3 reads CASSLWLADSNEQFF. The CDR3 coding sequence is TGTGCCAGCAGCTTGTGGCTAGCGGACAGCAATGAGCAGTTCTTC.

J is TRBJ2-7 and V is TRBV7-9, with D possibly being TRBD1 (6 bases). Between the trimmed V and J ends, which lost 4 bases and 3 bases, there was a span of 10 bases. The V gene's germline CDR1 is SEHNR and CDR2 FQNEAQ (reference sequence). The CDR3 extends over 13 amino acids. The CDR3 spells CASSSQDSYEQYF. The DNA of the CDR3 is TGTGCCAGCAGCTCGCAGGACAGCTACGAGCAGTACTTC.

This chain connects TRBV7-8 to TRBJ2-7, with TRBD2 matching 8 bases. The CDR3 has 15 residues. After removal of 6 bases from V and 5 bases from J, the junction contained 12 bases not matched to a gene. The germline V gene encodes CDR1 SGHVS and CDR2 FQNEAQ. The CDR3 DNA reads as TGTGCCAGCAGGAATCACGGGCGGGAGGCTGACGAGCAGTACTTC. This codes for CASRNHGREADEQYF.

This chain joins TRBV5-1 and TRBJ2-2; 10 bases map to TRBD2. CDR1 SGHRS and CDR2 YFSETQ come from the germline V gene. With V trimmed by 4 bases and J by 6 bases, 9 bases remained unmatched. CDR3 length: 16 residues. The CDR3 bases are TGCGCCAGCAGCCTAGCGGGGGCTCCCGCGGCCGGGGAGCTGTTTTTT. Translation: CASSLAGAPAAGELFF.

This clone came up once. J is TRBJ1-2 and V is TRBV6-1; 8 nucleotides align to TRBD1. Losses at the gene ends were 2 bases for V and 5 bases for J; bases not matched to a gene: 7. CDR3 length: 15 residues. Germline CDR1 reads MNHNS; CDR2 reads SASEGT. The CDR3 nucleotides are TGTGCCAGCAGTGAACGGACAGGGCCAAAGTATGGCTACACCTTC. It encodes CASSERTGPKYGYTF.

V gene TRBV29-1 combines with J gene TRBJ1-1, with 7 bases aligning to TRBD1. The CDR3 runs 13 residues. CDR1 and CDR2 (germline): SQVTM, ANQGSEA. Germline trimming cut 7 bases from V and 1 base from J; bases unmatched to any gene: 6. The CDR3 here is CSGDRQGNTEAFF. CDR3 DNA sequence: TGCAGCGGAGACCGACAGGGGAACACTGAAGCTTTCTTT.

The chain joins TRBV24-1 to TRBJ2-3, with 12 bases lining up with TRBD2. J lost 4 bases, V lost 3 bases, and 1 base had no gene match. Germline CDR1 and CDR2: KGHDR and SFDVKD. There are 15 residues in the CDR3. CDR3 region: CATSDRLAGADTQYF. The DNA of the CDR3 is TGTGCCACCAGTGATCGACTAGCGGGAGCAGATACGCAGTATTTT.

This clone was seen just once. The rearrangement links TRBV18 to TRBJ1-1; no clear D gene. The germline gives CDR1 KGHSH, CDR2 LQKENI. V lost 0 bases to trimming and J lost 4 bases, with 9 bases between them. This CDR3 has 14 amino acids. The CDR3 coding sequence is TGTGCCAGCTCACCACCGTCTCCGAGCACTGAAGCTTTCTTT. It specifies CASSPPSPSTEAFF.

The J gene is TRBJ2-7, the V gene TRBV3-1 (or the pseudogene TRBV3-2); D unresolved. V shed 0 bases and J shed 0 bases, with 9 bases lying between them. The CDR3 totals 15 residues. The germline V gene has CDR1 LGHDT and CDR2 YNNKEL (reference sequence). This CDR3 reads CASSQEGRHSYEQYF. DNA for the CDR3: TGTGCCAGCAGCCAAGAAGGCAGACACTCCTACGAGCAGTACTTC.

The chain links TRBV7-2 to TRBJ2-3; maybe TRBD1 (5 bases). The V gene's germline CDR1 is SGHTA and CDR2 FQGNSA. CDR3 size: 15 residues. The germline V and J ends were trimmed by 5 bases and 3 bases, with 15 bases remaining between them. The CDR3 region is CASSPLGAGTDTQYF. The CDR3, as DNA: TGTGCCAGCAGCCCATTAGGTGCAGGGACAGATACGCAGTATTTT.

The chain has TRBV28 and TRBJ1-1; a possible D gene is TRBD1 (5 bases). The CDR3 is 12 amino acids. Per the germline V gene, CDR1 is MDHEN and CDR2 is SYDVKM. V lost 2 bases and J lost 4, with 5 bases in between. Here the CDR3 reads CASSLQGTEAFF. In nucleotides, the CDR3 is TGTGCCAGCAGTTTACAGGGCACTGAAGCTTTCTTT.